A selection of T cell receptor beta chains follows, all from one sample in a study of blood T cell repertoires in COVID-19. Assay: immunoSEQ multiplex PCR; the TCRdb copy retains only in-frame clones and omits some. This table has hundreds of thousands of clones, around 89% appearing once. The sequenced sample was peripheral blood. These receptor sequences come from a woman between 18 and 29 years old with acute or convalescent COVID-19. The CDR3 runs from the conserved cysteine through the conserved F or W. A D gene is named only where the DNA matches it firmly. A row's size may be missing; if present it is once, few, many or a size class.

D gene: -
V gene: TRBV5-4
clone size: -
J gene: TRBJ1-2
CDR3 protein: CASSLDRVNYGYTF
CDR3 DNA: TGTGCCAGCAGCTTGGACAGGGTAAACTATGGCTACACCTTC

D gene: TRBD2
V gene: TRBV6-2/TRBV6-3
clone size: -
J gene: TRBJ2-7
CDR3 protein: CASSYQAGTYYEQYF
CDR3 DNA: TGTGCCAGCAGTTACCAAGCGGGAACCTACTACGAGCAGTACTTC

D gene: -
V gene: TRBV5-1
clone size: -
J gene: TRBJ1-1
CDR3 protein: CASSLAGRQSPNTEAFF
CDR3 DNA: TGCGCCAGCAGCTTGGCCGGCAGACAGAGCCCGAACACTGAAGCTTTCTTT

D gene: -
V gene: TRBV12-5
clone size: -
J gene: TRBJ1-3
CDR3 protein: CASGAGAPGNTIYF
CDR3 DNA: TGTGCTAGTGGAGCAGGGGCCCCGGGAAACACCATATATTTT

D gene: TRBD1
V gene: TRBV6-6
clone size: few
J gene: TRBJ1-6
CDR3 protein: CASSRGQGAIRFGSPLHF
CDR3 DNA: TGTGCCAGCAGTCGGGGACAGGGGGCGATCAGGTTTGGTTCACCCCTCCACTTT

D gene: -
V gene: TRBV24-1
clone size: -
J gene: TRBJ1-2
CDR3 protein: CATSDETGLYGYTF
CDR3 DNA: TGTGCCACCAGTGACGAGACAGGTCTCTATGGCTACACCTTC

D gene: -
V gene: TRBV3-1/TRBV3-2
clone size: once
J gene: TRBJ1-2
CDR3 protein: CASSQPPGGYTF
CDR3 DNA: TGTGCCAGCAGCCAGCCGCCGGGGGGCTACACCTTC

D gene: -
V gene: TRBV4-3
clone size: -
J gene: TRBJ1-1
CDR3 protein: CASSRQLNTEAFF
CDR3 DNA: TGCGCCAGCAGCCGACAATTGAACACTGAAGCTTTCTTT

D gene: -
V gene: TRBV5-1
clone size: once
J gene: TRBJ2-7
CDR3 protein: CASSSRGQFTYEQYF
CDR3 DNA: TGCGCCAGCAGCTCCCGCGGACAATTTACCTACGAGCAGTACTTC

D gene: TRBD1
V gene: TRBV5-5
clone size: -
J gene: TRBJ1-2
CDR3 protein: CASSSRWTGGNYGYTF
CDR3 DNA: TGTGCCAGCAGCTCCCGCTGGACAGGGGGCAACTATGGCTACACCTTC

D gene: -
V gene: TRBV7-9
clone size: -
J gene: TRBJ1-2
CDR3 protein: CASSRGGLTLVYGYTF
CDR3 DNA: TGTGCCAGCAGCCGGGGGGGGCTTACCCTGGTCTATGGCTACACCTTC

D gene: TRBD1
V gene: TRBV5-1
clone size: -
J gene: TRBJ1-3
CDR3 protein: CASSPQTGRTGNTIYF
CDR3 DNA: TGCGCCAGCAGCCCACAGACAGGGAGGACTGGAAACACCATATATTTT

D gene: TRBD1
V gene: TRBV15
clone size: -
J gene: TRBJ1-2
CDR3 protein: CATSRKDRVDPGYTF
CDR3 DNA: TGTGCCACCAGCAGAAAAGACAGGGTTGATCCTGGCTACACCTTC

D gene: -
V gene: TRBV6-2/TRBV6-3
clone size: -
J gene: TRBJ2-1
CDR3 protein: CASSYTGVYNEQFF
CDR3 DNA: TGTGCCAGCAGTTACACAGGAGTCTACAATGAGCAGTTCTTC

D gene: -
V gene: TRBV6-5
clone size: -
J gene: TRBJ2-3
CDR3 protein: CASSPRLASTQYF
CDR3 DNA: TGTGCCAGCAGTCCCCGCCTAGCGAGTACGCAGTATTTT

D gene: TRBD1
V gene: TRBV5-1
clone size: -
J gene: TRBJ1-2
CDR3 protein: CASSLDKKSGGNYGYTF
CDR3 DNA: TGCGCCAGCAGCTTGGATAAGAAGTCAGGGGGTAACTATGGCTACACCTTC

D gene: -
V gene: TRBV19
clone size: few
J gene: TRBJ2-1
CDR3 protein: CASSPTDYNNEQFF
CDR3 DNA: TGTGCCAGTAGCCCCACGGACTATAACAATGAGCAGTTCTTC

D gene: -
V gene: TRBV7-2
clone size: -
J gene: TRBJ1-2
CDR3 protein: CASSLRTDYGYTF
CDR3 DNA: TGTGCCAGCAGCTTACGGACAGACTATGGCTACACCTTC

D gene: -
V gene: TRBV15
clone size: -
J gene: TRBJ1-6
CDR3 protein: CATSLSLQNSPLHF
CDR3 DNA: TGTGCCACCAGCCTCTCCTTACAAAATTCACCCCTCCACTTT

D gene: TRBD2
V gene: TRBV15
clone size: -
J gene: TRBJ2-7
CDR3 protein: CATSSPRTSSRKVGYEQYF
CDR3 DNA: TGTGCCACCAGCAGTCCGCGGACTAGTTCAAGGAAGGTAGGCTACGAGCAGTACTTC

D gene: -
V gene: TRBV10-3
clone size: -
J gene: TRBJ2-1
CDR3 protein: CAIRPDSSSYNEQFF
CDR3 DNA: TGTGCCATCAGGCCGGACAGTAGCTCCTACAATGAGCAGTTCTTC

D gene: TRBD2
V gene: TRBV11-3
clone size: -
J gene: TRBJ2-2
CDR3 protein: CASSSRKGLGGSSGELFF
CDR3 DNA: TGTGCCAGCAGCTCCCGGAAGGGACTAGGAGGGAGTAGCGGGGAGCTGTTTTTT

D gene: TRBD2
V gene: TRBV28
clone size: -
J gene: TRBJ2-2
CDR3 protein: CASSLPTSGENTGELFF
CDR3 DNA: TGTGCCAGCAGTTTACCGACTAGCGGGGAGAACACCGGGGAGCTGTTTTTT

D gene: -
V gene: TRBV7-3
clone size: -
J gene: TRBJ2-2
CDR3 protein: CASSLSGTGELFF
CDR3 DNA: TGTGCCAGCAGCTTATCGGGTACCGGGGAGCTGTTTTTT

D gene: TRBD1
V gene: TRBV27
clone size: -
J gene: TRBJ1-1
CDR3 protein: CASSLVGQGATEAFF
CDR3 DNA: TGTGCCAGCAGTTTAGTGGGGCAGGGGGCTACTGAAGCTTTCTTT

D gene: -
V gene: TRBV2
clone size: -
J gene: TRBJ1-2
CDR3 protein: CARRAYYGYTF
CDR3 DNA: TGTGCCCGCAGGGCTTACTATGGCTACACCTTC

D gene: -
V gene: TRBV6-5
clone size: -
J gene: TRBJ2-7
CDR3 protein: CASSRDHPYEQYF
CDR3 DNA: TGTGCCAGCAGCCGAGATCATCCCTACGAGCAGTACTTC

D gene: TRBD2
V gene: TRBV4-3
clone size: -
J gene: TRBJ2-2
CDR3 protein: CASSLRGGATGELFF
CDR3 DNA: TGCGCCAGCAGCCTCCGGGGGGGGGCCACCGGGGAGCTGTTTTTT

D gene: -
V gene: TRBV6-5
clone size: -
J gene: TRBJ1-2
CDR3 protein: CASSYSTPAPFYGYTF
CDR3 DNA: TGTGCCAGCAGTTACTCGACACCCGCTCCTTTCTATGGCTACACCTTC

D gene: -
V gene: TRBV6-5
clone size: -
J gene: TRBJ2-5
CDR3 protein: CASRAPRETQYF
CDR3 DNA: TGTGCCAGCAGGGCCCCGAGGGAGACCCAGTACTTC

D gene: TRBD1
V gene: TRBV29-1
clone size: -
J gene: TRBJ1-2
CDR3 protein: CSLPLGTGNGYTF
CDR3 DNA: TGCAGCTTGCCTCTTGGGACAGGGAATGGCTACACCTTC

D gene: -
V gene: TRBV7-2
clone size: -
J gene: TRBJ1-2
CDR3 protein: CASTSGGVRGYTF
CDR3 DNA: TGTGCCAGCACCTCCGGGGGGGTACGGGGCTACACCTTC

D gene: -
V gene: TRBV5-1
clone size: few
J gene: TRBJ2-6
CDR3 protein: CASSNPGGANVLTF
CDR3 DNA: TGCGCCAGCAGCAACCCGGGGGGGGCCAACGTCCTGACTTTC

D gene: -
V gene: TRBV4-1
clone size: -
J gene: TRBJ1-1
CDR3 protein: CASSQKQGRAGAAFF
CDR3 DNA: TGCGCCAGCAGCCAAAAGCAGGGGAGGGCTGGTGCGGCTTTCTTT

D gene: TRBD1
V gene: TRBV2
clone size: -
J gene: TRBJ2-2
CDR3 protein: CASSPRPPGQGRTGELFF
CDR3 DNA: TGTGCCAGCAGTCCTCGCCCCCCAGGACAGGGAAGGACCGGGGAGCTGTTTTTT